This T cell receptor beta chain was recovered during a study of CD8+ T cells in alopecia areata. Study at large: Recipient mice, approximately 6-10-week-old female C3H/HeJ animals, received skin from approximately 6-13-month-old C3H/HeJ graft donors with spontaneous alopecia.

It was with CD4, CD8alpha, NKG2D, NKG2ACE and other markers that pooled cutaneous lymph node cells were sorted. Germline V gene lookup returns CDR1 FNHDT and CDR2 SITEND (reference sequence). The CDR3 sequence is 15 residues long. Trimming removed 0 bases at V and 0 bases at J, with 6 bases between. This clone was observed a handful of times. No antigen is known for it. Germline and genes: mouse. The CDR3 end is not reached by the read, which stops 4 residues before it; the germline J gene fills it in. Study results and caveats: Scalp data also include sequences from resident alphabeta T cells of normal skin. Against the mouse data, patients shared TCRs less clearly, possibly for HLA reasons. Scalp lesions, especially in alopecia totalis/universalis, had higher clonality than normal scalp.

RNA extraction was followed by reverse transcription into cDNA, which acted as the sequencing template. TCRdb's copy holds only in-frame clones and misses some; the assay was immunoSEQ multiplex PCR. The sample counts 200,000 to 300,000 clones, none seen once; the ten largest own 1.2%. The source material was CD4+ T cells sorted from a lymph node. V is TRBV19 and J is TRBJ2-2; a possible D gene is TRBD2 (5 bases). The TCR comes from a C3H/HeJ mouse with alopecia areata. Strain haplotype at MHC: H2-k. The sequenced part of the CDR3 DNA is TGTGCCAGCAGTATAGACTGGACAAACACCGGG. Protein: CASSIDWTNTG. The entire CDR3 protein reads CASSIDWTNTGQLYF.